The 15 T cell receptor beta chains reported below all come from one sample, sequenced in a study of T-cell reconstitution after alpha-beta-depleted transplantation in children. Construction of the TCRbeta library involved unique molecular identifiers. TCRdb analysed the PCR reads with MiXCR anew, one entry per CDR3 protein. The sample lists 150,000 to 250,000 distinct CDR3 sequences, 5% to 7.5% occurring once. The starting material was PBMCs, obtained before TCRalphabeta/CD19-depleted stem cell transplant. These receptors all stem from a girl under two years old with combined immunodeficiency, due to receive a stem cell transplant.

The J gene is TRBJ1-2, the V gene TRBV7-2, with unresolved D. The CDR3 extends over 13 amino acids. Germline V lookup: CDR1 SGHTA, CDR2 FQGNSA. V was clipped by 11 bases and J by 0 bases, with 13 bases between them. CDR3: CAASPPANYGYTF. The DNA for the CDR3 is TGTGCCGCTAGTCCCCCAGCTAACTATGGCTACACCTTC.

In its sample, this clonotype was seen many times. V is TRBV4-1 and J is TRBJ2-1, with D possibly TRBD2 on 5 matching bases. Germline assignment: CDR1 MGHRA and CDR2 YSYEKL. The CDR3 sequence is 15 residues long. The V end was cut by 0 bases, the J end by 8 bases, with 14 bases between. The CDR3 here is CASSQDEGSGYEQFF. The CDR3 DNA sequence: TGCGCCAGCAGCCAAGATGAGGGATCGGGCTATGAGCAGTTCTTC.

This clonotype was counted ten times or more. This chain uses TRBV29-1 with TRBJ2-5, with 9 bases identical to TRBD1. There are 15 residues in the CDR3. V was pared by 3 bases and J by 5 bases, with 10 bases of the junction left unmatched. From germline, CDR1 is SQVTM and CDR2 ANQGSEA. CDR3 in amino acids: CSVEFTGGDGETQYF. The CDR3 bases are TGCAGCGTTGAGTTTACAGGGGGCGACGGGGAGACCCAGTACTTC.

This clonotype has a count of ten or more. The chain employs TRBV27 and TRBJ2-7; 10 bases agree with TRBD1. Germline values: CDR1 MNHEY, CDR2 SMNVEV (reference sequence). The V gene end was trimmed by 0 bases and the J gene end by 0 bases; junction bases not matched to a gene: 5. This CDR3 contains 17 residues. The CDR3 here is CASSLSKDRGSSYEQYF. The CDR3 region has the DNA TGTGCCAGCAGTTTATCCAAGGACAGGGGGAGCTCCTACGAGCAGTACTTC.

This clonotype was observed many times. The chain links TRBV20-1 to TRBJ2-1; no clear D gene. This CDR3 region has 12 residues. V was trimmed by 2 bases and J by 3 bases, leaving 5 bases between them. Looked up from germline, CDR1 is DFQATT and CDR2 is SNEGSKA (reference sequence). This chain's CDR3 is CSARRRYNEQFF. The CDR3, as DNA: TGCAGTGCTAGAAGGCGCTACAATGAGCAGTTCTTC.

The chain has TRBV7-9 and TRBJ2-5; a weak D match, TRBD1 (6 bases). The germline V gene has CDR1 SEHNR and CDR2 FQNEAQ (reference sequence). V lost 5 bases, J lost 3 bases, and 13 bases lay in between. This CDR3 comprises 14 residues. CDR3 DNA sequence: TGTGCCAGCAGCCCAAGCCACAGGGAAGAGACCCAGTACTTC. Its protein product is CASSPSHREETQYF.

This clonotype was seen many times. This rearrangement joins TRBV29-1 to TRBJ2-7; D is unclear. Between the trimmed V and J ends, which lost 6 bases and 2 bases, there was a span of 11 bases. From germline, CDR1 is SQVTM and CDR2 ANQGSEA. The CDR3 is made up of 12 amino acids. CDR3 sequence: CSVTLGTYEQYF. CDR3 bases: TGCAGCGTCACACTTGGAACCTACGAGCAGTACTTC.

This clonotype occurred many times. The chain carries TRBV12-3 or TRBV12-4 and TRBJ2-7, with TRBD1 matching over 10 bases. This CDR3 has 13 residues. V shed 4 bases and J 6 bases; nucleotides not matched to a gene: 3. CDR3 protein: CASSSGTGVEQYF. The DNA for the CDR3 is TGTGCCAGCAGTTCCGGGACAGGGGTCGAGCAGTACTTC.

Remarks on this clonotype: This sequence may be a read error, since a much larger clone differs from it by one base. The V gene is TRBV3-1, the J gene TRBJ2-3; D unresolved. Germline-derived CDR1 and CDR2 are LGHDT and YNNKEL (reference sequence). The CDR3 is 18 amino acids. CDR3 residues: CTSSLETAKRALTDTQYF. For the CDR3, the DNA is TGTACCAGCAGTTTAGAGACTGCGAAAAGGGCACTCACAGATACGCAGTATTTT.

This clonotype came up many times. CDR3 sequence: CSARADRGLGQWNEQFF. DNA of the CDR3: TGCAGTGCTAGAGCCGACAGGGGGTTGGGGCAATGGAATGAGCAGTTCTTC. The J gene is TRBJ2-1, the V gene TRBV20-1; 9 positions match TRBD1. Germline CDR1 and CDR2: DFQATT and SNEGSKA (reference sequence). The CDR3 contains 17 residues. V lost 1 base and J lost 7; bases outside the gene matches: 14.

Ten or more counts support this clonotype. The rearrangement links TRBV29-1 to TRBJ2-1; 8 bases agree with TRBD2. CDR3 length: 13 amino acids. Trimming removed 6 bases from V and 6 bases from J; junction bases left unmatched: 7. The germline gives CDR1 SQVTM, CDR2 ANQGSEA. The CDR3 loop is CSVDPGGVNEQFF. CDR3 nucleotides: TGCAGCGTGGACCCGGGAGGGGTCAATGAGCAGTTCTTC.

This clonotype was counted ten times or more. The chain employs TRBV3-1 and TRBJ2-1; D is unclear. The germline CDR1 and CDR2 sequences are LGHDT and YNNKEL (reference sequence). V shed 3 bases and J shed 5 bases, with 8 bases lying between them. The CDR3 extends over 13 amino acids. The DNA for the CDR3 is TGTGCCAGCAGCCAGCCCTACGACAATGAGCAGTTCTTC. Its translation is CASSQPYDNEQFF.

V usage is TRBV4-3 and J usage is TRBJ2-6; 11 positions match TRBD2. With V trimmed by 3 bases and J by 0 bases, 4 bases remained unmatched. There are 18 residues in the CDR3. Germline V gene lookup returns CDR1 LGHNA and CDR2 YSLEER. The CDR3: CASSHGLAGLSGANVLTF. In nucleotides, the CDR3 is TGCGCCAGCAGCCACGGACTAGCGGGCCTCTCTGGGGCCAACGTCCTGACTTTC.

This clonotype was detected ten times or more. The V call is TRBV27, the J call TRBJ2-3; TRBD2 agrees at 10 bases. The junction had 4 bases not matched to a gene; V was cut back by 5 bases and J by 5 bases. This CDR3 comprises 14 residues. Per the germline V gene, CDR1 is MNHEY and CDR2 is SMNVEV (reference sequence). CDR3 loop: CASSPWTSGDTQYF. The CDR3 nucleotides read TGTGCCAGCAGTCCTTGGACTAGCGGAGATACGCAGTATTTT.

This clonotype was picked up many times. V usage is TRBV6-5 and J usage is TRBJ2-1; TRBD2 might be the D (6 bases). V dropped 2 bases and J dropped 4 bases, with 15 bases sitting between them. The CDR3 is 16 residues long. Looked up from germline, CDR1 is MNHEY and CDR2 is SVGAGI. The CDR3 nucleotides are TGTGCCAGCAGTTACCGGCTAGCGCCGGAGTACAATGAGCAGTTCTTC. Translating it yields CASSYRLAPEYNEQFF.